This entry describes one TCR beta chain. No antigen is known for it. V dropped 0 bases and J dropped 4 bases, with 11 bases sitting between them. The CDR3 contains 15 residues. Germline-derived CDR1 and CDR2 are MNHEY and SVGAGI. These data originate in a study of shared clonotypes between healthy human individuals. Profiled with immunoSEQ multiplex PCR; TCRdb holds only in-frame clones, not every one. Of roughly 2 million clones in the sample, almost 96% are singletons; the top ten hold around 0.13%. Study findings and constraints: Sequencing of the sorted subsets was shown by rarefaction to be incomplete despite large depth.

The rearrangement uses TRBV6-5 and TRBJ2-3; weak D call: TRBD1 (6 bases). The sequence was collected from a young man in good health. The sequenced sample was naive CD4+ T cells sorted from blood. The subset denotes: CD45RA+ positively selected. CDR3 region: CASSYSTGNADTQYF. Written as DNA, the CDR3 is TGTGCCAGCAGTTACTCAACAGGGAACGCAGATACGCAGTATTTT.